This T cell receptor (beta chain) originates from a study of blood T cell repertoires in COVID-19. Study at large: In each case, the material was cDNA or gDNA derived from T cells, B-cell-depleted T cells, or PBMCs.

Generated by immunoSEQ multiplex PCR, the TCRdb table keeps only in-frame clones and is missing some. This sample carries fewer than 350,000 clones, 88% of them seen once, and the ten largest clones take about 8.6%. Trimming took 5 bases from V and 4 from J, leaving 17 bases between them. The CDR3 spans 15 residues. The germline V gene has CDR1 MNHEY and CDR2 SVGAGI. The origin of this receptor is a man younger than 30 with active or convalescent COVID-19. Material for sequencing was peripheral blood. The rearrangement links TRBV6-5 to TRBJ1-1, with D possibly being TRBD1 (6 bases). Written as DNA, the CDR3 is TGTGCCAGCAGTCATTTCAGGGGTGGGGCCACTGAAGCTTTCTTT. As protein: CASSHFRGGATEAFF.